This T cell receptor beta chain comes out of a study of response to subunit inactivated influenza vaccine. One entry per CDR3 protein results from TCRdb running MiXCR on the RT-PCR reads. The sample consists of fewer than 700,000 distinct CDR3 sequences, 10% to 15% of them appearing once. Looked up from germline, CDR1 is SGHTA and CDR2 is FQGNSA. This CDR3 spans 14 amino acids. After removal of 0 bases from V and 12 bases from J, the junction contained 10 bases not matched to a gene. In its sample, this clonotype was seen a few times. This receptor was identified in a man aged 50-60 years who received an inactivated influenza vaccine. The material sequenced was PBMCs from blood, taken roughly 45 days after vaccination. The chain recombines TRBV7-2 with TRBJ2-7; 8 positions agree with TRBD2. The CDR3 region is CASSLAPPGLGMYF. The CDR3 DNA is TGTGCCAGCAGCTTAGCCCCCCCGGGACTAGGGATGTACTTC.